This T cell receptor beta chain is drawn from a study of patients and donors after allogeneic stem cell transplantation. TCRdb analysed the RT-PCR reads with MiXCR anew, one entry per CDR3 protein. The sample holds tens of thousands of distinct CDR3 sequences, 35% to 40% seen once. The CDR3 totals 13 residues. The V gene lost 8 bases and the J gene lost 7 bases, with 18 bases spanning the gap. The germline CDR1 and CDR2 sequences are LNHNV and YYDKDF (reference sequence). This clonotype is classed as medium-sized. This rearrangement joins TRBV15 to TRBJ2-7; TRBD1 or TRBD2 may be the D gene (5 bases each). Sequencing input: blood, either unsorted or a sorted T cell fraction (not recorded which). This receptor was identified in a human donor who was either an allogeneic HSCT recipient or a stem cell or donor lymphocyte infusion donor (not recorded which). It is not recorded whose cells these are; they may come from a transplant donor. CDR3 in amino acids: CATAREHSREQYF. CDR3 DNA: TGTGCCACCGCCAGGGAGCACTCTAGGGAGCAGTACTTC. Full variable domain (outside the CDR3, taken from reference TRBV15 and TRBJ2-7): DAMVIQNPRYQVTQFGKPVTLSCSQTLNHNVMYWYQQKSSQAPKLLFHYYDKDFNNEADTPDNFQSRRPNTSFCFLDIRSPGLGDTAMYLCATAREHSREQYFGPGTRLTVT.